This is a list of T cell receptor beta chains from one sample in a study of naive and memory T cell subsets. TCRdb itself ran the UMI-ligation and nested PCR reads through MiXCR, one entry per CDR3 protein. Found here are about 140,000 distinct CDR3 sequences, approximately 20% of them singletons; the top ten hold 0.5% to 0.75%. Material for sequencing was naive CD8+ T cells from blood. These receptors were taken from a human donor in good health. Each CDR3 is given with its conserved first and last residue. The order of the fields is clone size, D gene, V gene, J gene, CDR3 protein, CDR3 DNA. D genes are given only for firm matches. Only part of the rows carry a size: once, few, many, or a class if the clone is expanded.

NA	NA	TRBV12-3/TRBV12-4	TRBJ2-6	CASSLTGSGANVLTF	TGTGCCAGCAGTTTAACAGGGTCTGGGGCCAACGTCCTGACTTTC
few	NA	TRBV9	TRBJ2-3	CASTEEGGTDTQYF	TGTGCCAGCACCGAGGAGGGCGGCACAGATACGCAGTATTTT
few	TRBD1	TRBV4-1	TRBJ2-7	CASSQGGGQGSYSYEQYF	TGCGCCAGCAGCCAAGGCGGAGGACAGGGTTCCTATTCCTACGAGCAGTACTTC
NA	NA	TRBV4-1	TRBJ2-2	CASSHDRGRTGELFF	TGCGCCAGCAGCCACGACCGTGGGAGGACCGGGGAGCTGTTTTTT
few	TRBD2	TRBV20-1	TRBJ2-3	CSANPGTSGRTDTQYF	TGCAGTGCAAACCCCGGGACTAGCGGGCGCACAGATACGCAGTATTTT
NA	NA	TRBV29-1	TRBJ1-2	CSVEFVGGAYGYTF	TGCAGCGTTGAGTTTGTCGGGGGCGCCTATGGCTACACCTTC
NA	TRBD2	TRBV20-1	TRBJ2-1	CSFGLANYNEQFF	TGCAGCTTCGGACTAGCTAATTACAATGAGCAGTTCTTC
few	NA	TRBV29-1	TRBJ2-3	CSHLGAPYTDTQYF	TGCAGTCACTTGGGGGCCCCTTACACAGATACGCAGTATTTT
NA	NA	TRBV5-1	TRBJ2-1	CASSLAVRWDEQFF	TGCGCCAGCAGCTTGGCCGTTCGGTGGGATGAGCAGTTCTTC
NA	NA	TRBV4-2	TRBJ1-1	CASSQDLLDKNTEAFF	TGTGCCAGCAGCCAAGATCTTTTAGACAAGAACACTGAAGCTTTCTTT
few	TRBD1	TRBV28	TRBJ1-1	CASSLQVATGGTEAFF	TGTGCCAGCAGTTTACAGGTAGCGACAGGGGGCACTGAAGCTTTCTTT
NA	TRBD2	TRBV19	TRBJ2-1	CASSLAGDPYNEQFF	TGTGCCAGTAGTCTAGCGGGAGACCCCTACAATGAGCAGTTCTTC
NA	TRBD1	TRBV5-1	TRBJ2-1	CASSQGQNNEQFF	TGCGCCAGCAGCCAGGGACAGAACAATGAGCAGTTCTTC
NA	NA	TRBV6-2/TRBV6-3	TRBJ2-5	CASGLISGGGETQYF	TGTGCCAGCGGTCTCATCTCCGGGGGAGGAGAGACCCAGTACTTC
few	NA	TRBV27	TRBJ1-5	CASSLTATNQPQHF	TGTGCCAGCAGTTTAACGGCTACAAATCAGCCCCAGCATTTT
NA	NA	TRBV7-9	TRBJ2-1	CASSAQIDTNNEQFF	TGTGCCAGCAGCGCCCAAATTGACACCAACAATGAGCAGTTCTTC
NA	TRBD1	TRBV11-2	TRBJ2-7	CASSSVKGQGETYEQYF	TGTGCCAGCAGCTCTGTCAAGGGACAGGGAGAGACCTACGAGCAGTACTTC
NA	NA	TRBV28	TRBJ2-5	CASSPSVVGGETQYF	TGTGCCAGCAGCCCCTCTGTAGTGGGTGGGGAGACCCAGTACTTC
NA	NA	TRBV13	TRBJ2-4	CGEGRDAKNIQYF	TGTGGCGAAGGGCGGGATGCCAAAAACATTCAGTACTTC
few	NA	TRBV29-1	TRBJ2-2	CSVGHGYTGELFF	TGCAGCGTGGGACATGGGTACACCGGGGAGCTGTTTTTT
NA	NA	TRBV11-1	TRBJ1-1	CASSLTGWDTEAFF	TGTGCCAGCAGCTTAACGGGGTGGGACACTGAAGCTTTCTTT
NA	TRBD1	TRBV12-3/TRBV12-4	TRBJ2-1	CASSQNRGRGEQFF	TGTGCCAGCAGTCAAAACAGGGGGAGAGGGGAGCAGTTCTTC
NA	TRBD1	TRBV7-9	TRBJ1-1	CASSLAGQGVTEAFF	TGTGCCAGCAGCTTAGCGGGACAGGGGGTCACTGAAGCTTTCTTT
few	TRBD1	TRBV6-5	TRBJ2-2	CASSYGTANTGELFF	TGTGCCAGCAGTTACGGGACAGCAAACACCGGGGAGCTGTTTTTT
NA	NA	TRBV13	TRBJ2-2	CASSLVMTDNTGELFF	TGTGCCAGCAGCTTAGTTATGACAGACAACACCGGGGAGCTGTTTTTT
NA	NA	TRBV2	TRBJ1-2	CASREQGLYGYTF	TGTGCCAGCAGGGAACAGGGACTCTATGGCTACACCTTC
few	TRBD1	TRBV3-1	TRBJ2-1	CASSRGTGGINNEQFF	TGTGCCAGCAGCCGAGGGACAGGGGGTATAAACAATGAGCAGTTCTTC
many	TRBD2	TRBV7-6	TRBJ2-1	CASSLAGPYNEQFF	TGTGCCAGCAGTCTAGCGGGACCCTACAATGAGCAGTTCTTC
NA	NA	TRBV15	TRBJ1-4	CATSREGGGPNEKLFF	TGTGCCACCAGCAGAGAGGGGGGCGGACCTAATGAAAAACTGTTTTTT
few	NA	TRBV12-3/TRBV12-4	TRBJ1-1	CASSDRSVGLRAFF	TGTGCCAGCAGCGACAGGTCGGTGGGATTGAGAGCTTTCTTT
few	TRBD2	TRBV6-2/TRBV6-3	TRBJ2-1	CASSYSPSGTVEQFF	TGTGCCAGCAGTTACTCGCCTAGCGGGACGGTTGAGCAGTTCTTC
few	NA	TRBV29-1	TRBJ1-4	CSVVAPAGEKLFF	TGCAGCGTTGTCGCCCCGGCGGGAGAAAAACTGTTTTTT
many	NA	TRBV5-6	TRBJ2-3	CASSARGDTQYF	TGTGCCAGCTCCGCCAGGGGAGATACGCAGTATTTT
NA	NA	TRBV7-6	TRBJ1-4	CASSLEQGGHEATNEKLFF	TGTGCCAGCAGCTTAGAACAGGGTGGCCACGAAGCAACTAATGAAAAACTGTTTTTT
NA	NA	TRBV28	TRBJ2-7	CASSWAGGSPSYEQYF	TGTGCCAGCAGTTGGGCCGGGGGTAGCCCCTCCTACGAGCAGTACTTC
NA	TRBD1	TRBV7-2	TRBJ1-5	CASSAYGTGGNQPQHF	TGTGCCAGCAGCGCCTATGGGACAGGGGGCAATCAGCCCCAGCATTTT
NA	NA	TRBV30	TRBJ1-5	CAWSAGTGGNQPQHF	TGTGCCTGGAGCGCCGGGACGGGGGGCAATCAGCCCCAGCATTTT